This T cell receptor (beta chain) was recorded in a study of blood T cell repertoires in COVID-19. As for the study in general: There were acute and convalescent COVID-19 samples, and they came from the United States, Italy and Spain. PBMCs, B-cell-depleted T cells, or T cells provided the cDNA or gDNA that made up the material.

In the source study's methods: Using reference gene primer amplification, nucleated cell counts were estimated. Sequencing was performed with immunoSEQ multiplex PCR; in TCRdb, only in-frame clones are kept and a portion is missing. V, J and clone size are those of that table, while D and trimming were read from the DNA. Of fewer than 250,000 clones in the sample, approximately 80% are singletons; the top ten hold 7.4%. The CDR3 is 14 amino acids. V was trimmed by 0 bases and J by 8 bases, leaving 10 bases between them. CDR1 is WNHNN, CDR2 SYGVQD, per germline (reference sequence). This chain uses TRBV10-1 with TRBJ1-4; possibly TRBD1 for D (5 bases). The receptor was derived from a woman in her fifties or sixties with acute or convalescent COVID-19. Specimen: peripheral blood. The CDR3 reads CASSESTRAEKLFF. The CDR3, as DNA: TGCGCCAGCAGTGAGTCGACCAGGGCAGAAAAACTGTTTTTT.